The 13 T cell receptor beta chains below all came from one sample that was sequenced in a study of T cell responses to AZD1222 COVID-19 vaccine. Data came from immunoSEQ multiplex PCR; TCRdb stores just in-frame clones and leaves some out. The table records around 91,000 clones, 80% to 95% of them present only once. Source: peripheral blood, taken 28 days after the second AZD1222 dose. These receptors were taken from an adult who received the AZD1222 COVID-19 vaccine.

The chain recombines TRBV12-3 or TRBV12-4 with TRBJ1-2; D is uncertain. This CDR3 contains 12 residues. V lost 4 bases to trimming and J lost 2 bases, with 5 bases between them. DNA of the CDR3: TGTGCCAGCAGTTCCGGGAACTATGGCTACACCTTC. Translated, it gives CASSSGNYGYTF.

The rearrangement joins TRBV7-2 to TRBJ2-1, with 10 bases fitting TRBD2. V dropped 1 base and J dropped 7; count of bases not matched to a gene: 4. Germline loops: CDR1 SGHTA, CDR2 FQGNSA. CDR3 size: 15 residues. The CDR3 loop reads CASSLEASGSNEQFF. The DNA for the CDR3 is TGTGCCAGCAGCTTAGAGGCTAGCGGGAGTAATGAGCAGTTCTTC.

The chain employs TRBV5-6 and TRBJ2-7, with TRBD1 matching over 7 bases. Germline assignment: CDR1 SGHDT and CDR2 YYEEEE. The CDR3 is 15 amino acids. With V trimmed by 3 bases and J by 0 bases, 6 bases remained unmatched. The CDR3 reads CASSWQTGFSYEQYF. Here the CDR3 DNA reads TGTGCCAGCAGCTGGCAGACAGGGTTCTCCTACGAGCAGTACTTC.

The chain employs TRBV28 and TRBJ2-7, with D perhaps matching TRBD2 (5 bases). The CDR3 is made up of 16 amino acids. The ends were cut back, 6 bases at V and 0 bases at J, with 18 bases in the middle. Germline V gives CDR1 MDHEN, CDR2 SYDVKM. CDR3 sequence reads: CASRGVGLDTSYEQYF. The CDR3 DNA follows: TGTGCCAGCAGGGGAGTGGGTTTAGACACCTCCTACGAGCAGTACTTC.

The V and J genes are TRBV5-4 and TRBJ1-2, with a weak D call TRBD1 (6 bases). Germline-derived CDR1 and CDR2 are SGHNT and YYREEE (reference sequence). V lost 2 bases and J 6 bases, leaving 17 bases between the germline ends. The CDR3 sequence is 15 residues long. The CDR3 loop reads CASSLTGLEIHGYTF. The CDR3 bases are TGTGCCAGCAGCTTAACAGGGCTTGAGATCCATGGCTACACCTTC.

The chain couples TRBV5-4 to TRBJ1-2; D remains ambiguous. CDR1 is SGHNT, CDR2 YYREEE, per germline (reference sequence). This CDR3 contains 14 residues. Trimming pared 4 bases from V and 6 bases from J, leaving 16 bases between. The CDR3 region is CASSPEPALHGYTF. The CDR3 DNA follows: TGTGCCAGCAGCCCCGAGCCAGCCCTCCATGGCTACACCTTC.

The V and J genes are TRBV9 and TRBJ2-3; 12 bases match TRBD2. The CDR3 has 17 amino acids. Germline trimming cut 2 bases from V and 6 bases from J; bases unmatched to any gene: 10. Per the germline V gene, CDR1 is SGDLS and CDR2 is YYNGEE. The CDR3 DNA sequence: TGTGCCAGCAGCGTGGCAGGTCTAGCGGGAGGGAAGGATACGCAGTATTTT. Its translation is CASSVAGLAGGKDTQYF.

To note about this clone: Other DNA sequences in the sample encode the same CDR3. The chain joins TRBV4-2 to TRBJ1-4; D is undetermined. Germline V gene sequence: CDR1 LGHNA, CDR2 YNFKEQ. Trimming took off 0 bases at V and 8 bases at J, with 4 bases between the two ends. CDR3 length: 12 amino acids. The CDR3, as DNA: TGTGCCAGCAGCCAAGACGGAGAAAAACTGTTTTTT. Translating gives CASSQDGEKLFF.

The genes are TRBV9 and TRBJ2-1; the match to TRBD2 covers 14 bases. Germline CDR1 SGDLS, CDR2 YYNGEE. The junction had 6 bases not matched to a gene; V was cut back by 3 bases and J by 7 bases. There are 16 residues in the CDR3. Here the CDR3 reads CASSGLAGGPGNEQFF. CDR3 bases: TGTGCCAGCAGCGGACTAGCGGGAGGGCCTGGTAATGAGCAGTTCTTC.

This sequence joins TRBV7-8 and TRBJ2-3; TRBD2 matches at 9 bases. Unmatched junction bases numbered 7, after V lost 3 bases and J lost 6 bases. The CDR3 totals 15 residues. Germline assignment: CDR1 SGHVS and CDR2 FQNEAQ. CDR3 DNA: TGTGCCAGCAGCTTTAATAGCGGGAGTGTCGATACGCAGTATTTT. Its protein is CASSFNSGSVDTQYF. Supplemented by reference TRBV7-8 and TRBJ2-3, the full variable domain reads GAGVSQSPRYKVAKRGQDVALRCDPISGHVSLFWYQQALGQGPEFLTYFQNEAQLDKSGLPSDRFFAERPEGSVSTLKIQRTQQEDSAVYLCASSFNSGSVDTQYFGPGTRLTVL.

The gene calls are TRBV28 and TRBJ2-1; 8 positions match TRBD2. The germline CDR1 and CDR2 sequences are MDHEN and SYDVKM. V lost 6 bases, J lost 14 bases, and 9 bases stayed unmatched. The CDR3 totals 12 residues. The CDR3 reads CASSLPAGEEFF. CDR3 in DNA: TGTGCCAGCAGCCTCCCAGCGGGAGAGGAGTTCTTC.

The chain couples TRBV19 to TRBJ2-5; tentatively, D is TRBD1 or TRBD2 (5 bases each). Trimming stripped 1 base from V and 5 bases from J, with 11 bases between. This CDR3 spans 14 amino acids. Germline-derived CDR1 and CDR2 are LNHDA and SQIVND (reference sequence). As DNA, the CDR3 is TGTGCCAGTAGTATAGGTTGGGGGTCGGAGACCCAGTACTTC. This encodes CASSIGWGSETQYF.

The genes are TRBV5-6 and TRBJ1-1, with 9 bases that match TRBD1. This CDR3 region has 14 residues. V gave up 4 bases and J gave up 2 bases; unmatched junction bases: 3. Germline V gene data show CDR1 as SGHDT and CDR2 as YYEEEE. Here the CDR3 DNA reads TGTGCCAGCAGCATGGGACAGGGTAACACTGAAGCTTTCTTT. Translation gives CASSMGQGNTEAFF.